This T cell receptor beta chain was documented in a study of shared clonotypes between healthy human individuals. The run depth of the assay was deep. DNA at 200 ng, 25,000 to 35,000 T cell genomes, went into sorted-subset replicate PCRs. Using immunoSEQ multiplex PCR, the repertoire was profiled, and TCRdb retains in-frame clones only, with some absent. Among over 2,000,000 clones listed, 93% were seen once. Trimming took 4 bases from V and 2 from J; bases not matched to a gene: 4. This CDR3 is built from 14 residues. From germline, CDR1 is SGDLS and CDR2 YYNGEE. With regard to this clone: The sample carries other DNA sequences with the same CDR3.

Naive CD8 cells lacked CD45RO, underwent positive selection for CCR7 and left out terminally differentiated effector memory CD45RA+ cells. The chain links TRBV9 to TRBJ2-7; 9 bases map to TRBD1. The receptor comes from a man between 18 and 29 years old in good health. Some clones in this sample may be carry-over from other donors' samples. The specimen sequenced was naive CD8+ T cells from PBMCs. The CDR3 DNA is TGTGCCAGCAGCCCGGGACAGGGAACCTACGAGCAGTACTTC. Translation: CASSPGQGTYEQYF.